The 14 T cell receptor beta chains below were found in one sample sequenced in a study of response to subunit inactivated influenza vaccine. Via MiXCR, TCRdb re-called the RT-PCR reads, giving one row per CDR3 protein. The repertoire holds approximately 480,000 distinct CDR3 sequences, with around 9.9% as singletons. The sequencing here drew on PBMCs from blood, taken 40 to 50 days after vaccination. Receptor source: a man in his fifties who received an inactivated influenza vaccine.

V usage is TRBV6-2 or TRBV6-3 and J usage is TRBJ2-7; TRBD1 might be the D (6 bases). CDR1 is MNHEY and CDR2 is SVGEGT in the germline V gene. The V end was cut by 5 bases, the J end by 0 bases, with 11 bases between. CDR3 length: 14 residues. Here the CDR3 reads CASSRTASSYEQYF. The CDR3 DNA sequence: TGTGCCAGCAGTAGGACAGCCTCCTCCTACGAGCAGTACTTC.

The sample holds a few counts of this clonotype. The chain carries TRBV11-2 and TRBJ2-1; 7 nucleotides line up with TRBD1. Germline CDR1 and CDR2: SGHAT and FQNNGV. With 5 bases clipped from V and 9 bases from J, the junction kept 7 bases outside the gene matches. This CDR3 spans 13 amino acids. The CDR3: CASSAPDRVEQFF. The DNA for the CDR3 is TGTGCCAGCAGCGCCCCTGACAGGGTTGAGCAGTTCTTC.

This clonotype was observed a handful of times. The genes are TRBV4-1 and TRBJ1-3, with D maybe TRBD1 (6 bases). The V gene lost 2 bases and the J gene lost 2 bases, with 16 bases spanning the gap. Germline loops: CDR1 MGHRA, CDR2 YSYEKL. The length of the CDR3 is 17 residues. For the CDR3, the DNA is TGCGCCAGCAGCCAAATAGTGGGGGGGCCCGCTGGAAACACCATATATTTT. It is translated as CASSQIVGGPAGNTIYF.

Note on this clonotype: This may be a read error, as it is one base from a much larger clone. V gene TRBV20-1 combines with J gene TRBJ2-1, with D uncertain. Germline V gene sequence: CDR1 DFQATT, CDR2 SNEGSKA (reference sequence). Trimming took 5 bases from V and 9 from J, leaving 11 bases between them. The CDR3 has 11 residues. As DNA, the CDR3 is TGCAGTGCTTCCCGGATCAGTGAGCAGTTCTTC. It translates to CSASRISEQFF.

This clonotype showed up many times. The chain joins TRBV7-9 to TRBJ2-1, with D possibly TRBD1 on 6 matching bases. CDR3 length equals 16 residues. Trimming pared 2 bases from V and 1 base from J, leaving 12 bases between. Per the germline V gene, CDR1 is SEHNR and CDR2 is FQNEAQ (reference sequence). CDR3 loop: CASSLSPGDSYNEQFF. The CDR3 DNA reads as TGTGCCAGCAGCTTATCACCAGGGGATTCCTACAATGAGCAGTTCTTC.

This clonotype was observed many times. The chain links TRBV6-2 or TRBV6-3 to TRBJ2-4; 10 bases are shared with TRBD2. Germline lookup yields CDR1 MNHEY and CDR2 SVGEGT. The CDR3 extends over 17 amino acids. Trimming took 0 bases from V and 7 from J; bases not matched to a gene: 9. The CDR3 DNA sequence: TGTGCCAGCAGTTACTCGCTCCTAGCGGGAGACAGTAACATTCAGTACTTC. Translation gives CASSYSLLAGDSNIQYF.

The V and J genes are TRBV20-1 and TRBJ1-5; D is uncertain. Germline loops: CDR1 DFQATT, CDR2 SNEGSKA (reference sequence). V was shortened by 3 bases and J by 5 bases, with 8 bases between the two germline ends. CDR3 size: 12 residues. The CDR3 loop reads CSASMGDQPQHF. CDR3 bases: TGCAGTGCTAGTATGGGCGATCAGCCCCAGCATTTT.

The sample holds a few counts of this clonotype. The chain has TRBV5-1 and TRBJ2-5; the D gene is possibly TRBD2 (6 bases). This CDR3 region has 13 residues. CDR1 and CDR2 (germline): SGHRS, YFSETQ. V lost 0 bases and J lost 7, with 10 bases in between. This CDR3 reads CASSLVEGTTQYF. CDR3 coding DNA: TGCGCCAGCAGCTTGGTGGAGGGAACGACCCAGTACTTC.

This sequence joins TRBV7-3 and TRBJ2-1, with 9 bases that match TRBD2. V trimming: 5 bases; J trimming: 9 bases; junction bases outside the gene matches: 17. Germline V gives CDR1 SGHTA, CDR2 FQGTGA. This CDR3 is 17 amino acids long. CDR3 nucleotide sequence: TGTGCCAGCAGCCCCGACGGTTGGCGGGAGGGGGGCACTGAGCAGTTCTTC. Translation: CASSPDGWREGGTEQFF.

The chain employs TRBV20-1 and TRBJ2-1, with D perhaps assigned TRBD1 or TRBD2 (6 bases each). V was clipped by 1 base and J by 8 bases, with 18 bases between them. Germline-derived CDR1 and CDR2 are DFQATT and SNEGSKA (reference sequence). CDR3 length: 15 residues. CDR3 DNA sequence: TGCAGTGCTAGAGCGGGTAGCGGAGGGGGGCATGAGCAGTTCTTC. Its translation is CSARAGSGGGHEQFF.

This clonotype has more than one count but fewer than ten. This chain uses TRBV5-5 with TRBJ2-3, with 8 positions matching TRBD2. This CDR3 is 15 amino acids long. V gave up 4 bases and J gave up 3 bases; unmatched junction bases: 7. CDR1 is SGHKS, CDR2 YYEKEE, per germline (reference sequence). CDR3 sequence (DNA): TGTGCCAGCAGCCGACTAGCGTTGGGAACAGATACGCAGTATTTT. It translates to CASSRLALGTDTQYF.

The J gene is TRBJ2-7, the V gene TRBV28; D is possibly TRBD1 (6 bases). CDR1 is MDHEN and CDR2 is SYDVKM in the germline V gene. The CDR3 runs to 15 residues. The germline V and J ends were trimmed by 5 bases and 4 bases, with 18 bases remaining between them. CDR3 sequence (DNA): TGTGCCAGCAGTCCCAAGGGACATACCTTTTACGAGCAGTACTTC. Translating gives CASSPKGHTFYEQYF.

The genes are TRBV10-3 and TRBJ2-7; 7 nucleotides agree with TRBD1. With 3 bases clipped from V and 2 bases from J, the junction kept 4 bases outside the gene matches. This CDR3 region has 14 residues. Germline CDR1 ENHRY, CDR2 SYGVKD. CDR3 loop: CAISDLTGTYEQYF. CDR3 bases: TGTGCCATCAGTGACCTGACAGGGACCTACGAGCAGTACTTC.

This clonotype was found a few times. V gene TRBV7-9 combines with J gene TRBJ1-1, with D possibly matching TRBD1 (5 bases). The V gene lost 5 bases and the J gene lost 0 bases, with 16 bases spanning the gap. In germline, CDR1 is SEHNR, CDR2 FQNEAQ (reference sequence). The CDR3 is 16 residues long. Written as DNA, the CDR3 is TGTGCCAGCAGCACCACCCTGGGGCAGTTGAACACTGAAGCTTTCTTT. Translated: CASSTTLGQLNTEAFF.